This T cell receptor (beta chain) was identified during a study of technical replicates of blood from a few donors (dated by TCRdb to 2017 to 2019). Counted from cysteine to phenylalanine, this CDR3 has 13 amino acids. The kept DNA is CDR3 alone, 39 bases in frame from the first base. Relative to germline, V is missing 8 bases and J is missing 4 bases, with 4 bases of the junction outside any gene match. This clone occurred once. It has no known antigen specificity. No base quality values were provided; no much bigger clone lies one nucleotide off. Libraries were prepared through the immunoSEQ multiplex PCR assay. Drawn from immuneACCESS, this table holds only the in-frame rearrangements with V and J called that TCRdb kept. Clones are partly lost; checked studies trace under half to an unresolved V gene and leave the rest unexplained. This sample holds under 100,000 clones; approximately 96% were observed only once. The biggest ten clones account for 0.34% of the sample.

The chain was built from TRBV23-1 and TRBJ1-1; a stretch of 10 junction bases matches TRBD1. TRBV23-1 counts as an open reading frame of uncertain function. Material for sequencing was T cells isolated from PBMCs. The clonotype originates from a human donor in good health. Here is the DNA: TGCGCCAGCTCGGGACAGGGGAGCACTGAAGCTTTCTTT. This codes for CASSGQGSTEAFF.